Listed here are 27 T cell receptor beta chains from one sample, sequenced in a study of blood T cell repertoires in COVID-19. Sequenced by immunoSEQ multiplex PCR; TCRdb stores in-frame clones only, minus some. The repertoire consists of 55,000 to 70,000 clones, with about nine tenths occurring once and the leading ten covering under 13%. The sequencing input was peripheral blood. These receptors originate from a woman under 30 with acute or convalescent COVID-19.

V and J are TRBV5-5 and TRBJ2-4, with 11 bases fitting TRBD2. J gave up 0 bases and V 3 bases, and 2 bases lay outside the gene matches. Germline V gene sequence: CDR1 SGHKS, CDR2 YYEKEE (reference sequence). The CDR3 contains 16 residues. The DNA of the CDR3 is TGTGCCAGCAGCTCTCTAGCGGGGGGAGCCAAAAACATTCAGTACTTC. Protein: CASSSLAGGAKNIQYF. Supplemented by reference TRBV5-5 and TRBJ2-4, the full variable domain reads DAGVTQSPTHLIKTRGQQVTLRCSPISGHKSVSWYQQVLGQGPQFIFQYYEKEERGRGNFPDRFSARQFPNYSSELNVNALLLGDSALYLCASSSLAGGAKNIQYFGAGTRLSVL.

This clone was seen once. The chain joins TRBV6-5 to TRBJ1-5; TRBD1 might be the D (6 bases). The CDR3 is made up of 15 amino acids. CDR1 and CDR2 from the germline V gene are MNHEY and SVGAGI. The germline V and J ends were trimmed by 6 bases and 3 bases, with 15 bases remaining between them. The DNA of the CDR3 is TGTGCCAGCAGGAAAGACAGGAACCCCAATCAGCCCCAGCATTTT. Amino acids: CASRKDRNPNQPQHF.

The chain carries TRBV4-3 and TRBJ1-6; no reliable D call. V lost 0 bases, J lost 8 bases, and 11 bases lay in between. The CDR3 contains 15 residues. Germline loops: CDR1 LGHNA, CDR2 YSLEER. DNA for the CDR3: TGCGCCAGCAGCCAAGATTTTCGCGTGTATTCACCCCTCCACTTT. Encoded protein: CASSQDFRVYSPLHF.

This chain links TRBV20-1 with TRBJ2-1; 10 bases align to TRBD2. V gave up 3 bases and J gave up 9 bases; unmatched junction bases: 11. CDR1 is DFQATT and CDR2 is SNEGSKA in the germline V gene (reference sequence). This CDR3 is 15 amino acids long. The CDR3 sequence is CSASWTSGIRAEQFF. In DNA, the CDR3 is TGCAGTGCTAGTTGGACTAGCGGTATTCGGGCTGAGCAGTTCTTC.

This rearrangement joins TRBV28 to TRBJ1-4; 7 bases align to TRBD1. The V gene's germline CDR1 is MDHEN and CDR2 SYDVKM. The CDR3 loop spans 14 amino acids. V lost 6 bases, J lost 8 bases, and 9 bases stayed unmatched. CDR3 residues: CASSLVRGQEKLFF. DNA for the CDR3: TGTGCCAGCAGCCTGGTTAGGGGGCAAGAAAAACTGTTTTTT.

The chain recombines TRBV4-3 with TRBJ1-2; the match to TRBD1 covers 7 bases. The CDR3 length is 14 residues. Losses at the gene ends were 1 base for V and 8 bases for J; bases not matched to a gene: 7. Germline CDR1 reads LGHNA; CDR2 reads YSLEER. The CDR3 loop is CASSQVRQGGGYTF. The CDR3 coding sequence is TGCGCCAGCAGCCAAGTGCGGCAGGGGGGCGGCTACACCTTC.

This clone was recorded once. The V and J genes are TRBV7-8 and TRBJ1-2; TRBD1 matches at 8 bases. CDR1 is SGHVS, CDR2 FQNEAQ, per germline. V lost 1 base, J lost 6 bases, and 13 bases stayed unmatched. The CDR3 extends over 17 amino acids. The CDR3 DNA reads TGTGCCAGCAGCTTAGGAGTTGACAGGGGCGGCTCCCATGGCTACACCTTC. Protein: CASSLGVDRGGSHGYTF.

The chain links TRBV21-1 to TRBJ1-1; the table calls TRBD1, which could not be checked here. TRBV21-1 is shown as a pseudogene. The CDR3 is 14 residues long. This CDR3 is CASSILTGITEAFF. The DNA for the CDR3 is TGTGCCAGCAGCATTCTGACAGGGATCACTGAAGCTTTCTTT.

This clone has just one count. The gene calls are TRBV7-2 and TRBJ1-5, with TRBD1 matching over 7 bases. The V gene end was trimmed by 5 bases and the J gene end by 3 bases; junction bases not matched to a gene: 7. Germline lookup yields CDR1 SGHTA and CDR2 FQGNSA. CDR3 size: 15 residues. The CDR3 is CASSLSGQVNQPQHF. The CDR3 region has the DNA TGTGCCAGCAGCCTCTCTGGACAGGTCAATCAGCCCCAGCATTTT.

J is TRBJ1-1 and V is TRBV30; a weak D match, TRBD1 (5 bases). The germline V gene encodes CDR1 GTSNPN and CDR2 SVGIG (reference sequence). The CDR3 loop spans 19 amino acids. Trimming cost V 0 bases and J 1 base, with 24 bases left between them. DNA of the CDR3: TGTGCCTGGAGTGTACAAGTTCCGGAGGGCAGGGTGTCGAACACTGAAGCTTTCTTT. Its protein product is CAWSVQVPEGRVSNTEAFF.

The DNA for the CDR3 is TGTGCCAGTAGTATAGATCCCGGTTACCCGAAACAGTTCTTC. This codes for CASSIDPGYPKQFF. The J gene is TRBJ2-1, the V gene TRBV19, with D unclear. The CDR3 length is 14 residues. Trimming shortened V by 0 bases and J by 13 bases, and 16 bases separated the two germline ends. CDR1 is LNHDA, CDR2 SQIVND, per germline (reference sequence).

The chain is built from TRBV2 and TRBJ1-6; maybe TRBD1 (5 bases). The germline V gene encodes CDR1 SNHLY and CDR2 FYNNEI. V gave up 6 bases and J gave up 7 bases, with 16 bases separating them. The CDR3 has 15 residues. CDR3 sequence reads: CASRRDSLRNSPLHF. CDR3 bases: TGTGCCAGCAGACGCGACAGTCTCAGGAATTCACCCCTCCACTTT. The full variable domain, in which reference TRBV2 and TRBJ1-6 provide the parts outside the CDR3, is EPEVTQTPSHQVTQMGQEVILRCVPISNHLYFYWYRQILGQKVEFLVSFYNNEISEKSEIFDDQFSVERPDGSNFTLKIRSTKLEDSAMYFCASRRDSLRNSPLHFGNGTRLTVT.

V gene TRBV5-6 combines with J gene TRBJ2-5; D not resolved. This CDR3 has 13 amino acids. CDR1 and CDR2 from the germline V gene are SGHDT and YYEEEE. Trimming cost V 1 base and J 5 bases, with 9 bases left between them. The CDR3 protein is CASSLQLPETQYF. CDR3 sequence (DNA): TGTGCCAGCAGCTTGCAACTCCCTGAGACCCAGTACTTC.

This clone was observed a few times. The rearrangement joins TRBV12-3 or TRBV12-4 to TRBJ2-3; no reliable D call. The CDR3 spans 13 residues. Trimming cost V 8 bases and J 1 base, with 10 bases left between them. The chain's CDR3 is CASRPSGTDTQYF. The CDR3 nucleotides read TGTGCCAGCCGCCCCTCGGGCACAGATACGCAGTATTTT.

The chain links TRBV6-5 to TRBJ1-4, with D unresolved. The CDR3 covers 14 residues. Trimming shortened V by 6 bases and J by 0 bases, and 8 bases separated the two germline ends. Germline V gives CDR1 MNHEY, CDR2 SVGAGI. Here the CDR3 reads CASRRVSTNEKLFF. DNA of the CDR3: TGTGCCAGCAGGAGGGTATCAACTAATGAAAAACTGTTTTTT.

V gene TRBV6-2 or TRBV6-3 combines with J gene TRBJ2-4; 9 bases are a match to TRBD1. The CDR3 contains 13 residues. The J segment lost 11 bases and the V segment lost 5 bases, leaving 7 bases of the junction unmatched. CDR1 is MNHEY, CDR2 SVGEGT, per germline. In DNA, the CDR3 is TGTGCCAGCAGTCCACAGGGGGCCGGCTTTCAGTACTTC. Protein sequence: CASSPQGAGFQYF.

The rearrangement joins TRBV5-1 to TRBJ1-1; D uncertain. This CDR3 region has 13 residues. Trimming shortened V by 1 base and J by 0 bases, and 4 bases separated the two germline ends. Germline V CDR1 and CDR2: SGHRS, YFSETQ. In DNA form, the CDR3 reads TGCGCCAGCAGCTTGTCTGTGAACACTGAAGCTTTCTTT. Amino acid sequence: CASSLSVNTEAFF. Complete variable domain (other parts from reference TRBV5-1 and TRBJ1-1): KAGVTQTPRYLIKTRGQQVTLSCSPISGHRSVSWYQQTPGQGLQFLFEYFSETQRNKGNFPGRFSGRQFSNSRSEMNVSTLELGDSALYLCASSLSVNTEAFFGQGTRLTVV.

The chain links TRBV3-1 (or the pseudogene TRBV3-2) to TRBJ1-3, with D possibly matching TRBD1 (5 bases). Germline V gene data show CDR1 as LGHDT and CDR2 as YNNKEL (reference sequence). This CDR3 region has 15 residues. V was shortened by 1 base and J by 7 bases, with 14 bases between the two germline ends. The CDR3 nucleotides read TGTGCCAGCAGCCAAGCCCCGGGGGATAGGAACACCATATATTTT. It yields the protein CASSQAPGDRNTIYF.

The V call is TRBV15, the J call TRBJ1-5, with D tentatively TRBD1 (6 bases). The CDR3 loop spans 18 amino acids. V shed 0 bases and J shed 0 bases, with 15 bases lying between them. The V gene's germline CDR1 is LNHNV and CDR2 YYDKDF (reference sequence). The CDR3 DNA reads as TGTGCCACCAGCAGAGAGAGTGGGACACAGTATAGCAATCAGCCCCAGCATTTT. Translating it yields CATSRESGTQYSNQPQHF.

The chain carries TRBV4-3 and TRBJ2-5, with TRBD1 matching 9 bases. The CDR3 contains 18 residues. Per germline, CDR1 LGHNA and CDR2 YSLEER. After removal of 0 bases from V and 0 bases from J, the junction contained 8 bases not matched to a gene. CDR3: CASSQDVGTGINQETQYF. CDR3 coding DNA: TGCGCCAGCAGCCAAGATGTCGGGACAGGGATCAACCAAGAGACCCAGTACTTC.

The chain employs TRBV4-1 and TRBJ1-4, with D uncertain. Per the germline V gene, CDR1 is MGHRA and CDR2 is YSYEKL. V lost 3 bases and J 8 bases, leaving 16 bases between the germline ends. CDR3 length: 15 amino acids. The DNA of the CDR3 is TGCGCCAGCAGCCAGGCGATGGAGGCTAGGGAAAAACTGTTTTTT. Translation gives CASSQAMEAREKLFF.

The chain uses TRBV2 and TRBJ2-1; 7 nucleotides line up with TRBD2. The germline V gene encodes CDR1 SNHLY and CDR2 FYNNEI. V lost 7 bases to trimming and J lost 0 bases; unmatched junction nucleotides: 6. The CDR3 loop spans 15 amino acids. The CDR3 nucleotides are TGTGCCAGCACCTCGGGCGGGAGCTCCTACAATGAGCAGTTCTTC. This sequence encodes CASTSGGSSYNEQFF.

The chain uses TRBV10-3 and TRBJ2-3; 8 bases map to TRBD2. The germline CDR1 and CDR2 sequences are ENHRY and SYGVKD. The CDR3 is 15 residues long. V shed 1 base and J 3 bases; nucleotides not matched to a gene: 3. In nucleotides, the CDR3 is TGTGCCATCAGTGAGTTAGCGGGACGGACAGATACGCAGTATTTT. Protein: CAISELAGRTDTQYF.

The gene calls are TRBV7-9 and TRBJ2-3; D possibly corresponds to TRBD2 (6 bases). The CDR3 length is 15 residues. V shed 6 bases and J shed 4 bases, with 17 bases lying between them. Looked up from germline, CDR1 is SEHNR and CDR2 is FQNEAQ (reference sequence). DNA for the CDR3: TGTGCCAGCAGTTCCTCGGGACTTGGCGCAGATACGCAGTATTTT. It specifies CASSSSGLGADTQYF.

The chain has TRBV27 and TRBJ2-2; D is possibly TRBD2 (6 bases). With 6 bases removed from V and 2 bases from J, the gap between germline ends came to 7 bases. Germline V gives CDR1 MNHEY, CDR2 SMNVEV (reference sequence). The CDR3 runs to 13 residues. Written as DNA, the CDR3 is TGTGCCAGCAGACTAGCCAACACCGGGGAGCTGTTTTTT. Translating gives CASRLANTGELFF.

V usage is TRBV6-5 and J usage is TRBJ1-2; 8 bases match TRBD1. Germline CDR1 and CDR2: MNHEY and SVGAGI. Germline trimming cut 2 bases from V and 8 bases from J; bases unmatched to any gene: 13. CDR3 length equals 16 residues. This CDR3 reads CASSYTGPQGARGYTF. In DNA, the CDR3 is TGTGCCAGCAGTTACACAGGTCCTCAGGGGGCGCGGGGCTACACCTTC.

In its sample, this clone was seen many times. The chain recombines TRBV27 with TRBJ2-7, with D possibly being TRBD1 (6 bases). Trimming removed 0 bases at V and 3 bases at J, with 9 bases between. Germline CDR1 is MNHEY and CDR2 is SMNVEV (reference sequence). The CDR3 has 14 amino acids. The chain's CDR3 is CASSLSRGGYEQYF. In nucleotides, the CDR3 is TGTGCCAGCAGTTTATCGAGAGGGGGCTACGAGCAGTACTTC.